The 5 T cell receptor beta chains given below trace back to one sample, sequenced in a study of T-cell reconstitution after alpha-beta-depleted transplantation in children. The TCRbeta library was prepared with unique molecular identifiers. TCRdb analysed the PCR reads with MiXCR anew, one entry per CDR3 protein. Here the sample spans 530,000 or so distinct CDR3 sequences, approximately 30% being singletons. The sequenced sample was PBMCs, obtained before TCRalphabeta/CD19-depleted stem cell transplant. Source of these receptors: a boy under two years old with Wiskott-Aldrich syndrome, due to receive a stem cell transplant.

The V call is TRBV6-5, the J call TRBJ2-7; D ambiguous. The CDR3 spans 11 residues. Germline V gene data show CDR1 as MNHEY and CDR2 as SVGAGI. The V and J ends lost 1 base and 8 bases respectively, with 6 bases between them. Here the CDR3 DNA reads TGTGCCAGCAGTTACTACGGGCAGCAGTACTTC. Protein: CASSYYGQQYF.

This rearrangement joins TRBV24-1 to TRBJ2-3; no firm D call. Germline V gene data show CDR1 as KGHDR and CDR2 as SFDVKD. The CDR3 loop spans 15 amino acids. V was trimmed by 0 bases and J by 1 base, leaving 7 bases between them. In DNA form, the CDR3 reads TGTGCCACCAGTGATTTGATAGTGGGCACAGATACGCAGTATTTT. Amino acids: CATSDLIVGTDTQYF.

The V call is TRBV12-3 or TRBV12-4, the J call TRBJ2-5; D gene uncertain. V lost 7 bases and J lost 2, with 14 bases in between. The CDR3 extends over 14 amino acids. The CDR3 DNA sequence: TGTGCCAGCACCTCTCGGACGACTCAAGAGACCCAGTACTTC. Amino acids: CASTSRTTQETQYF.

The chain links TRBV28 to TRBJ2-1; a weak D match, TRBD1 (5 bases). The germline V gene has CDR1 MDHEN and CDR2 SYDVKM. The CDR3 has 12 residues. Trimming took off 2 bases at V and 10 bases at J, with 9 bases between the two ends. The CDR3 DNA follows: TGTGCCAGCAGTTTACAGGGTTGGGAGCAGTTCTTC. As protein: CASSLQGWEQFF. The full variable domain, completed using reference TRBV28 and TRBJ2-1, is DVKVTQSSRYLVKRTGEKVFLECVQDMDHENMFWYRQDPGLGLRLIYFSYDVKMKEKGDIPEGYSVSREKKERFSLILESASTNQTSMYLCASSLQGWEQFFGPGTRLTVL.

The chain joins TRBV2 to TRBJ2-1; weak D call: TRBD2 (6 bases). Germline CDR1 reads SNHLY; CDR2 reads FYNNEI. V was pared by 6 bases and J by 5 bases, with 11 bases between. The CDR3 runs to 13 residues. CDR3 residues: CASRGGYNNEQFF. The CDR3 DNA is TGTGCCAGCAGGGGGGGTTATAACAATGAGCAGTTCTTC.